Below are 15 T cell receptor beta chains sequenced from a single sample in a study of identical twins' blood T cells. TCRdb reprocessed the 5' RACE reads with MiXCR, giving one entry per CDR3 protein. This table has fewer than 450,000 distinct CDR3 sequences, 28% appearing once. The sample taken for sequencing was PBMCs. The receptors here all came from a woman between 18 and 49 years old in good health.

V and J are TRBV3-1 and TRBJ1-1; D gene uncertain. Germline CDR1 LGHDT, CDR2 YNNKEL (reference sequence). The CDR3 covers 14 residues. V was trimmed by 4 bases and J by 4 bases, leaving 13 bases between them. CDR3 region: CASSRTDLFTEAFF. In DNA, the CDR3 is TGTGCCAGCAGCCGTACGGACCTATTCACTGAAGCTTTCTTT.

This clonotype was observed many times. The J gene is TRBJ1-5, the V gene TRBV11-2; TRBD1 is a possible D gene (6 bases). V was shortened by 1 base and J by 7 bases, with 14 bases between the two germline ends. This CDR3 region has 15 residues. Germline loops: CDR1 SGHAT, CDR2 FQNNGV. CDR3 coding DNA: TGTGCCAGCAGCTTAGGTCCACAGGGTGGACAGCCCCAGCATTTT. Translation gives CASSLGPQGGQPQHF. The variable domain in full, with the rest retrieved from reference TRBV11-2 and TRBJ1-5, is EAGVAQSPRYKIIEKRQSVAFWCNPISGHATLYWYQQILGQGPKLLIQFQNNGVVDDSQLPKDRFSAERLKGVDSTLKIQPAKLEDSAVYLCASSLGPQGGQPQHFGDGTRLSIL.

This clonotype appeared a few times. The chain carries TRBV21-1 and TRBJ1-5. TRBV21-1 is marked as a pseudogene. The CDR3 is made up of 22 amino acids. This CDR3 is CASSKGWNGPRGHYYSNQPQHF. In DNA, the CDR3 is TGTGCCAGCAGCAAGGGCTGGAATGGACCGCGAGGTCACTATTATAGCAATCAGCCCCAGCATTTT.

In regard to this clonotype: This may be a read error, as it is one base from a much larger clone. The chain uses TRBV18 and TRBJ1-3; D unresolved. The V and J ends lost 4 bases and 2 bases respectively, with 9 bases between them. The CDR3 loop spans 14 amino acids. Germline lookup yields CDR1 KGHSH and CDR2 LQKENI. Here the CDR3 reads CASSRGFTGNTIYF. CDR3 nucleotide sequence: TGTGCCAGCTCACGAGGGTTCACTGGAAACACCATATATTTT. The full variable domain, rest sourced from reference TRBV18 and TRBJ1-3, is NAGVMQNPRHLVRRRGQEARLRCSPMKGHSHVYWYRQLPEEGLKFMVYLQKENIIDESGMPKERFSAEFPKEGPSILRIQQVVRGDSAAYFCASSRGFTGNTIYFGEGSWLTVV.

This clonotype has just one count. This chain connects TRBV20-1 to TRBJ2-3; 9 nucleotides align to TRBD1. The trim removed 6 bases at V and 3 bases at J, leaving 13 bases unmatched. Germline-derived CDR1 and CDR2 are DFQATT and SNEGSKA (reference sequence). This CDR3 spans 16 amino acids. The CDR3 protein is CSANQPGQGSTDTQYF. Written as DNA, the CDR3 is TGCAGTGCCAACCAACCGGGACAGGGTTCTACAGATACGCAGTATTTT.

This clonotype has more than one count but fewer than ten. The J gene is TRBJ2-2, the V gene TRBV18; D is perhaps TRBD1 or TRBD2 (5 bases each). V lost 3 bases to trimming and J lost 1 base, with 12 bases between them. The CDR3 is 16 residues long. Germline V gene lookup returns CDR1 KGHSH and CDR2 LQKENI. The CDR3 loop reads CASSPFEGQNTGELFF. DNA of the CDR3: TGTGCCAGCTCACCGTTCGAGGGGCAGAACACCGGGGAGCTGTTTTTT.

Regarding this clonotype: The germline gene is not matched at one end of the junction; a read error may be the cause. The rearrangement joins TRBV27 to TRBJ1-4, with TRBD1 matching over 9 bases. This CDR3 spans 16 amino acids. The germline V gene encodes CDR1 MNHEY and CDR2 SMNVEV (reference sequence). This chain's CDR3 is CASSPHQRDRAEELFF. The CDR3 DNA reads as TGTGCCAGCAGCCCCCACCAGCGGGACAGGGCTGAAGAACTGTTTTTT.

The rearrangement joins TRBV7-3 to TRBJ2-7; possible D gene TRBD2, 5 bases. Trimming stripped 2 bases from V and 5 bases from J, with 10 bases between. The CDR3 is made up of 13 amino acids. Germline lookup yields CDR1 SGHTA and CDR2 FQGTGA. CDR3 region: CASSLFRGNEQYF. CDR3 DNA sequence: TGTGCCAGCAGCTTATTTCGGGGTAACGAGCAGTACTTC.

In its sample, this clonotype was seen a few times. Here the CDR3 DNA reads TGTGCCAGCAGTTTGAACACCGGAGTATATGGCTACACCTTC. Its protein product is CASSLNTGVYGYTF. This chain links TRBV6-2 or TRBV6-3 with TRBJ1-2; D unresolved. CDR3 size: 14 residues. Germline assignment: CDR1 MNHEY and CDR2 SVGEGT. Trimming pared 4 bases from V and 5 bases from J, leaving 14 bases between.

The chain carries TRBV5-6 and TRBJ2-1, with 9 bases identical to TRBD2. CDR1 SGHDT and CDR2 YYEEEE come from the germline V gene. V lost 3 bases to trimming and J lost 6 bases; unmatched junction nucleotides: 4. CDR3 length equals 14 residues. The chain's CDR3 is CASSYRTSVNEQFF. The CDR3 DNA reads TGTGCCAGCAGCTATAGGACTAGCGTCAATGAGCAGTTCTTC.

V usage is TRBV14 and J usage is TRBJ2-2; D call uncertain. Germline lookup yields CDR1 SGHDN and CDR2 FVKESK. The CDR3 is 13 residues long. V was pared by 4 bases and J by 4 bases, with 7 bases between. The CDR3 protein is CASSRILTGELFF. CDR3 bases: TGTGCCAGCAGCCGAATCCTCACCGGGGAGCTGTTTTTT.

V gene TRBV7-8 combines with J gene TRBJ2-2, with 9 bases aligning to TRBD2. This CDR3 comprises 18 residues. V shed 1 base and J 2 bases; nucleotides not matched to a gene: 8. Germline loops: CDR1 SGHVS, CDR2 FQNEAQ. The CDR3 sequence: CASSLGLRGRENTGELFF. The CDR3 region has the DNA TGTGCCAGCAGCTTAGGCTTGCGCGGGAGGGAAAACACCGGGGAGCTGTTTTTT.

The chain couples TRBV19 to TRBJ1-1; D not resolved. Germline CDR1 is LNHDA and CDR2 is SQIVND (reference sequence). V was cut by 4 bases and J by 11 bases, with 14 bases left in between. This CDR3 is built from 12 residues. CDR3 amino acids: CASSTAGFRAFF. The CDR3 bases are TGTGCCAGTAGTACTGCGGGGTTTAGGGCTTTCTTT.

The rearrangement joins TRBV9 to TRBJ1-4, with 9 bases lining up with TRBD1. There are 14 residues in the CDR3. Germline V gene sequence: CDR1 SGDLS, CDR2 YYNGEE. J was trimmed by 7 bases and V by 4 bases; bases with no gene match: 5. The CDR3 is CASSPPGQGEKLFF. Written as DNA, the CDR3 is TGTGCCAGCAGCCCCCCGGGACAGGGTGAAAAACTGTTTTTT.

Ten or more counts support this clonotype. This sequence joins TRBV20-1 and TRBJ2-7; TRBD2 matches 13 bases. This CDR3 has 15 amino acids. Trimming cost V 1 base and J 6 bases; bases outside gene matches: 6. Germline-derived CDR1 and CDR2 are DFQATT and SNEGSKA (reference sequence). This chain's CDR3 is CSARVTSGRAVEQYF. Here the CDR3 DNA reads TGCAGTGCTAGAGTTACTAGCGGGAGGGCCGTCGAGCAGTACTTC.